In its sample, the clone carrying this T cell receptor (beta chain) was seen a few times. Its antigen is undetermined. The data derive from a study of T-cell memory formation after mild COVID-19. Overall study results and limits: Clones which contracted sat mainly in CM and EM if CD4+, and in EMRA if CD8+. Some SARS-CoV-2-responding clones were already detected in memory before infection.

TCRdb passed the 5' RACE reads through MiXCR, listing each CDR3 protein once. This sample carries just under 550,000 distinct CDR3 sequences, approximately 20% of them seen once, and the ten largest clones take roughly an eighth. CDR1 is SGHKS, CDR2 YYEKEE, per germline (reference sequence). The CDR3 is made up of 17 amino acids. V shed 1 base, J shed 4 bases, and the junction held 12 bases outside the gene matches. Sequenced material: PBMCs or a T cell subset sorted from them (not recorded which). The clonotype was recovered from an adult woman who had mild COVID-19 (a few samples of this study predate the infection). Cell type and time point are not known. The chain has TRBV5-5 and TRBJ2-5, with 8 bases fitting TRBD1. The CDR3 region has the DNA TGTGCCAGCAGCTTGCTCCGGACAGGGCGAGAAGGAGAGACCCAGTACTTC. Its protein is CASSLLRTGREGETQYF.